This T cell receptor beta chain was observed in a study of T cell responses to AZD1222 COVID-19 vaccine (TCRdb year 2021). Broadly, across the study: AZD1222 recipients given second doses at about 4 weeks or at about 12 weeks were pooled, since spike-specific TCR depth and breadth were not found to differ between the two schedules. TCR sequencing was performed for roughly 250 trial participants, of whom 200 to 210 were given two doses of AZD1222 and some 26 were given two doses of MenACWY control vaccine. Trial participants were enrolled by age into subgroups of 18-55, 56-69 and 70-plus years, and roughly 160, 29 and 62 TCR-sequenced participants, respectively, were included in these subgroups. What the study reported, not specific to this receptor: Reportedly, close to half of the unique spike-specific TCRs recognized epitopes lying outside the regions that are mutated in the B.1.351 and B.1.1.7 variants. Because no day 14 peak-response samples were available, repertoires were characterized only after the peak T cell response. Only a handful of AZD1222 recipients were SARS-CoV-2 seropositive at baseline, limiting conclusions about previously exposed vaccinees. Participants were mostly white British and included more females than males, and it was suggested by the authors that clonal diversity may have been underestimated. After two AZD1222 doses, both the breadth and the depth of spike-specific TCRs were significantly higher than at day 0 and than in MenACWY recipients. The vaccine-associated CD4 TCRs covered the entire spike protein, and the dominant responses fell in regions 160-218 and 743-854. The 56-69-year group was small, and its depth increase did not reach significance, likely because of low power.

About this clone itself: Its antigen target is currently unknown. The sample holds no much larger clone one base away, and base qualities are not on file.

Per the publication, the time point label means: baseline before first vaccination. Samples from vaccinated people were obtained from the UK trials COV001 and COV002, which included a single-blind randomized controlled phase 2/3 trial of AZD1222 (ChAdOx1 nCoV-19) in healthy adults. Trial participant PBMC samples were collected at day 0 and day 28 after the second dose for TCRbeta chain sequencing. Counted from cysteine to phenylalanine, this CDR3 has 15 amino acids. The DNA shown is the 45-base CDR3, in frame from base 1. The CDR3 regions of human TCRbeta chains were analyzed by immunosequencing. In the source study's methods: TCRs in the repertoires were matched against a reference library of SARS-CoV-2-specific TCRs that had been generated with the MIRA antigen-specificity platform. Breadth was defined as the fraction of unique TCRs that were SARS-CoV-2-associated, and depth was defined as the fraction of total T cells that were SARS-CoV-2-associated. Using the MIRA data, each spike-specific TCR was assigned both to the spike region to which the TCR was reactive and to a CD4 or CD8 class. Log10-transformed breadth and depth values were compared by one-way ANOVA with Sidak's multiple comparisons tests. Held by TCRdb, this immuneACCESS table contains in-frame sequences only and omits some clones. Under half of the omission traces to an unresolved V gene where checked; the cause of the rest is unknown. D and trimming were read from the DNA, whereas the V and J calls and clone size are those reported in that table. The sample table shows roughly 100,000 clones, and around 86% are seen once. The top ten hold 5% of the sample.

This sample comprised peripheral blood, obtained on day 0 of AZD1222 vaccination. Rearrangement joined TRBV12-2 to TRBJ2-5; the D call TRBD2 from the table was never checked on the DNA. TRBV12-2 counts as a pseudogene. This TCR was sampled from an adult in good health. The DNA sequence is TGTGCAAGTCGCTTACTCGGCCGGGGCCAAGAGACCCAGTACTTC. This encodes CASRLLGRGQETQYF.